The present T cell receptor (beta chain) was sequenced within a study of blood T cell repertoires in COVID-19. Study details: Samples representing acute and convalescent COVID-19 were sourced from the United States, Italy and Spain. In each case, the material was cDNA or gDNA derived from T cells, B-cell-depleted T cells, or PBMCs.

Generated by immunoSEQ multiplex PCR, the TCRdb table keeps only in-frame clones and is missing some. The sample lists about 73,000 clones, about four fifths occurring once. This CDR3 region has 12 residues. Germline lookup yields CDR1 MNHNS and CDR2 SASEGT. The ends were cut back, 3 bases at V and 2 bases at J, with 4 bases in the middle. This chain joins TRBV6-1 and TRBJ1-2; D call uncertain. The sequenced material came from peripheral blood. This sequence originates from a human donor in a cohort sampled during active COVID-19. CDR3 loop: CASSDRNYGYTF. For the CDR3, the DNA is TGTGCCAGCAGTGATCGGAACTATGGCTACACCTTC.